This record covers a single T cell receptor beta chain. Antigen specificity is unknown. These data are taken from a study of OX40 agonist ivuxolimab in advanced cancers. As for the study in general: Ivuxolimab doses were 0.01, 0.1, 0.3, 1.5, 3 or 10 mg/kg every 2 weeks. At just under 85% male, the cohort had a mean age of 60 years, ranging from roughly 20 to 90.

Here immunoSEQ multiplex PCR was the method, and the copy in TCRdb shows in-frame clones only, minus some. The sample holds roughly 75,000 clones, approximately 86% seen once. Overall study findings and caveats: Expanded clones belonging to CD8+ T cells outnumbered, on average, those of CD4+. Some nonresponders likewise displayed low normalized T-cell clonal expansion.

This TCR derives from an adult with an advanced solid tumor such as melanoma, head and neck, liver or kidney cancer. The sample was CD4+ or CD8+ T cells sorted from blood, taken in a trial of the OX40 agonist ivuxolimab.

In nucleotides, the CDR3 is TGTGCCAGCAGTGACAAAGGGACAGGGGAGCTTAACTATGGCTACACCTTC. This gives the protein CASSDKGTGELNYGYTF. The chain combines TRBV6-1 with TRBJ1-2; 10 positions agree with TRBD1. Germline values: CDR1 MNHNS, CDR2 SASEGT. This CDR3 is 17 amino acids long. V dropped 3 bases and J dropped 1; count of bases not matched to a gene: 8.